The 25 T cell receptor beta chains listed next were all sequenced from one sample in a study of cytomegalovirus exposure and HLA in healthy donors. Researchers ran the PCR with 60 Vbeta and 13 Jbeta primers. TCRdb keeps only in-frame clones here, not all; method: immunoSEQ multiplex PCR. Of more than 90,000 clones listed, roughly 80% were seen once; the top ten hold around 23%. Specimen: PBMCs. These receptors all come from a man between 25 and 39 years old in good health and CMV-seropositive.

V and J are TRBV29-1 and TRBJ1-1; D is perhaps TRBD1 (5 bases). The CDR3 covers 14 residues. V dropped 6 bases and J dropped 0 bases, with 14 bases sitting between them. CDR1 and CDR2 (germline): SQVTM, ANQGSEA. CDR3 DNA sequence: TGCAGCGTGAAATCCAGGGTGGTGAACACTGAAGCTTTCTTT. Protein: CSVKSRVVNTEAFF.

This clone was seen a handful of times. The chain recombines TRBV6-1 with TRBJ2-1, with TRBD1 identical over 7 bases. CDR3 size: 13 residues. The germline V gene encodes CDR1 MNHNS and CDR2 SASEGT. V gave up 5 bases and J gave up 5 bases; unmatched junction bases: 3. The DNA for the CDR3 is TGTGCCAGCAGTAAACAGGGGAACAATGAGCAGTTCTTC. It codes for CASSKQGNNEQFF.

The chain recombines TRBV15 with TRBJ2-7; 7 bases fit TRBD1. This CDR3 comprises 16 residues. CDR1 is LNHNV, CDR2 YYDKDF, per germline (reference sequence). Trimming cost V 1 base and J 2 bases; bases outside gene matches: 8. The CDR3 DNA reads as TGTGCCACCAGCAGAGCCCCCTGGACAGGACCCTACGAGCAGTACTTC. Translating gives CATSRAPWTGPYEQYF.

The chain uses TRBV18 and TRBJ2-7; D gene ambiguous. There are 14 residues in the CDR3. The germline CDR1 and CDR2 sequences are KGHSH and LQKENI. The V end lost 5 bases, the J end lost 6 bases, and 17 bases lay between the germline ends. CDR3 sequence: CASSSPRNPAEQYF. The CDR3 nucleotides are TGTGCCAGCTCATCCCCCAGGAACCCGGCCGAGCAGTACTTC. The whole variable domain, remainder taken from reference TRBV18 and TRBJ2-7, is NAGVMQNPRHLVRRRGQEARLRCSPMKGHSHVYWYRQLPEEGLKFMVYLQKENIIDESGMPKERFSAEFPKEGPSILRIQQVVRGDSAAYFCASSSPRNPAEQYFGPGTRLTVT.

CDR3 in amino acids: CASSSRKNAGFYGYTF. The CDR3 DNA follows: TGTGCCAGCAGTTCCCGAAAGAACGCAGGGTTCTATGGCTACACCTTC. The rearrangement links TRBV28 to TRBJ1-2; tentatively, D is TRBD1 (5 bases). The germline CDR1 and CDR2 sequences are MDHEN and SYDVKM. The CDR3 runs 16 residues. Trimming shortened V by 4 bases and J by 4 bases, and 19 bases separated the two germline ends.

This clone showed up just once. Other DNA sequences within the sample encode an identical CDR3. The chain uses TRBV7-8 and TRBJ2-5; tentative D call: TRBD1 (7 bases). V lost 1 base to trimming and J lost 5 bases, with 11 bases between them. The V gene's germline CDR1 is SGHVS and CDR2 FQNEAQ. The CDR3 has 14 amino acids. The CDR3 loop is CASSLGDSGETQYF. CDR3 DNA: TGTGCCAGCAGCTTAGGGGACAGCGGGGAGACCCAGTACTTC.

This rearrangement joins TRBV19 to TRBJ1-6, with D unresolved. Looked up from germline, CDR1 is LNHDA and CDR2 is SQIVND (reference sequence). V gave up 11 bases and J gave up 7 bases, with 18 bases separating them. This CDR3 is built from 14 residues. The CDR3 nucleotides read TGTGCCGCGGGGATCCTGGAGAGAAATTCACCCCTCCACTTT. This gives the protein CAAGILERNSPLHF.

This sequence joins TRBV5-1 and TRBJ2-7; D perhaps matches TRBD1 (6 bases). This CDR3 is 13 amino acids long. In germline, CDR1 is SGHRS, CDR2 YFSETQ. V gave up 0 bases and J gave up 2 bases, with 6 bases separating them. CDR3 region: CASSLGDTYEQYV. Here the CDR3 DNA reads TGCGCCAGCAGCTTGGGGGACACCTACGAGCAGTACGTC.

This sequence joins TRBV7-6 and TRBJ2-1; D is possibly TRBD2 (6 bases). V gave up 3 bases and J gave up 3 bases, with 15 bases separating them. From germline, CDR1 is SGHVS and CDR2 FNYEAQ. The CDR3 is 16 residues long. In nucleotides, the CDR3 is TGTGCCAGCAGCTTTTTTAGCGGACAAAGCTACAATGAGCAGTTCTTC. Amino acids: CASSFFSGQSYNEQFF. Together with reference TRBV7-6 and TRBJ2-1, the CDR3 gives the full variable domain: GAGVSQSPRYKVTKRGQDVALRCDPISGHVSLYWYRQALGQGPEFLTYFNYEAQQDKSGLPNDRFSAERPEGSISTLTIQRTEQRDSAMYRCASSFFSGQSYNEQFFGPGTRLTVL.

This chain joins TRBV5-1 and TRBJ2-7, with 8 nucleotides matching TRBD1. The germline V gene encodes CDR1 SGHRS and CDR2 YFSETQ. After removal of 4 bases from V and 6 bases from J, the junction contained 9 bases not matched to a gene. The CDR3 consists of 14 residues. The chain's CDR3 is CASSPDRDDSEQYF. For the CDR3, the DNA is TGCGCCAGCAGCCCGGACAGGGATGATTCCGAGCAGTACTTC.

J is TRBJ2-5 and V is TRBV5-1, with D unresolved. The V gene's germline CDR1 is SGHRS and CDR2 YFSETQ. The CDR3 loop spans 13 amino acids. V was shortened by 3 bases and J by 7 bases, with 13 bases between the two germline ends. CDR3 nucleotide sequence: TGCGCCAGCAGCTATGAGGTATCCGGGACCCAGTACTTC. This gives the protein CASSYEVSGTQYF.

The rearrangement joins TRBV28 to TRBJ1-4; D is perhaps TRBD1 (6 bases). The V end lost 5 bases, the J end lost 10 bases, and 41 bases lay between the germline ends. Germline-derived CDR1 and CDR2 are MDHEN and SYDVKM. The CDR3 loop spans 22 amino acids. The CDR3 coding sequence is TGTGCCAGCAGTCCCCGACTCGTTCGCTTTGTGGGGACACCGAACCCCATGAGAAAACTGTTTTTT. It codes for CASSPRLVRFVGTPNPMRKLFF.

V is TRBV19 and J is TRBJ1-4; 8 bases map to TRBD1. Germline values: CDR1 LNHDA, CDR2 SQIVND (reference sequence). This CDR3 is 17 amino acids long. V shed 5 bases and J 5 bases; nucleotides not matched to a gene: 13. This CDR3 reads CASSSGDRGELNEKLFF. In DNA, the CDR3 is TGTGCCAGTAGTTCAGGCGACAGGGGTGAACTCAATGAAAAACTGTTTTTT.

The table lists this clone with a count of one. The rearrangement links TRBV7-6 to TRBJ2-1, with TRBD2 matching 7 bases. Trimming cost V 3 bases and J 2 bases; bases outside gene matches: 7. The CDR3 consists of 16 residues. Per the germline V gene, CDR1 is SGHVS and CDR2 is FNYEAQ. CDR3 in amino acids: CASSFIAGFTYNEQFF. CDR3 nucleotide sequence: TGTGCCAGCAGCTTTATAGCGGGTTTTACCTACAATGAGCAGTTCTTC.

The rearrangement joins TRBV5-1 to TRBJ1-3; TRBD1 matches at 9 bases. CDR1 and CDR2 from the germline V gene are SGHRS and YFSETQ. This CDR3 comprises 18 residues. The V and J ends lost 2 bases and 4 bases, in that order; junction bases with no gene match: 13. The CDR3 reads CASSFTGQGSWRGNTIYF. DNA for the CDR3: TGCGCCAGCAGCTTCACGGGACAGGGATCATGGAGAGGAAACACCATATATTTT.

The gene calls are TRBV10-2 and TRBJ1-2, with D hard to call. The CDR3 has 14 residues. The V and J ends lost 4 bases and 0 bases respectively, with 9 bases between them. CDR1 and CDR2 (germline): WSHSY, SAAADI. The CDR3 nucleotides are TGCGCCAGCAGTGCCCCGAACTCTAACTATGGCTACACCTTC. Amino acid sequence: CASSAPNSNYGYTF.

The gene calls are TRBV7-2 and TRBJ1-2; D gene unclear. Germline CDR1 SGHTA, CDR2 FQGNSA. Trimming left V 5 bases short and J 6 bases short, with 19 bases between. The CDR3 runs 15 residues. CDR3 protein: CASSPSFLFRDGYTF. In nucleotides, the CDR3 is TGTGCCAGCAGCCCTTCGTTTCTGTTCCGAGATGGCTACACCTTC.

The CDR3, as DNA: TGTGCCTGGACCCGGGGTCCCTGGCATGGTACGCAGTATTTT. Translating gives CAWTRGPWHGTQYF. J is TRBJ2-3 and V is TRBV30; perhaps TRBD2 as D (5 bases). This CDR3 contains 14 residues. CDR1 GTSNPN and CDR2 SVGIG come from the germline V gene (reference sequence). V was clipped by 4 bases and J by 8 bases, with 19 bases between them.

Concerning this clone: Mismatch with germline at one junction end may stem from a read error. The chain links TRBV7-9 to TRBJ1-4, with TRBD1 matching 10 bases. CDR1 SEHNR and CDR2 FQNEAQ come from the germline V gene (reference sequence). This CDR3 has 15 residues. This CDR3 is CSSSSRQGASEKLFF. The CDR3 bases are TGTTCCAGCAGCTCAAGACAGGGGGCTAGTGAAAAACTGTTTTTT. Supplemented by reference TRBV7-9 and TRBJ1-4, the full variable domain reads DTGVSQNPRHKITKRGQNVTFRCDPISEHNRLYWYRQTLGQGPEFLTYFQNEAQLEKSRLLSDRFSAERPKGSFSTLEIQRTEQGDSAMYLCSSSSRQGASEKLFFGSGTQLSVL.

The chain links TRBV6-6 to TRBJ1-6; 9 bases match TRBD1. Germline CDR1 reads MNHNY; CDR2 reads SVGAGI (reference sequence). This CDR3 has 15 residues. V lost 6 bases and J lost 10; bases outside the gene matches: 10. The CDR3 nucleotides read TGTGCCAGCAGAACAGGGGGCGCGGGACAGTCACCCCTCCACTTT. This gives the protein CASRTGGAGQSPLHF.

The chain employs TRBV7-6 and TRBJ2-2; tentative D call: TRBD2 (6 bases). Germline V CDR1 and CDR2: SGHVS, FNYEAQ. The CDR3 runs 14 residues. With 7 bases removed from V and 3 bases from J, the gap between germline ends came to 12 bases. This CDR3 reads CASTFWEDTGELFF. The CDR3 region has the DNA TGTGCCAGCACGTTCTGGGAGGACACCGGGGAGCTGTTTTTT.

The genes are TRBV5-4 and TRBJ1-2; the D gene is possibly TRBD1 (5 bases). V lost 5 bases and J 0 bases, leaving 14 bases between the germline ends. CDR3 length: 15 amino acids. Per germline, CDR1 SGHNT and CDR2 YYREEE (reference sequence). The CDR3 region is CASSSTQVANYGYTF. CDR3 coding DNA: TGTGCCAGCAGTTCCACACAGGTAGCTAACTATGGCTACACCTTC. The full variable domain, rest sourced from reference TRBV5-4 and TRBJ1-2, is ETGVTQSPTHLIKTRGQQVTLRCSSQSGHNTVSWYQQALGQGPQFIFQYYREEENGRGNFPPRFSGLQFPNYSSELNVNALELDDSALYLCASSSTQVANYGYTFGSGTRLTVV.

The gene calls are TRBV18 and TRBJ2-2; D remains unclear. V was trimmed by 6 bases and J by 0 bases, leaving 14 bases between them. Germline assignment: CDR1 KGHSH and CDR2 LQKENI. CDR3 length: 16 amino acids. CDR3 bases: TGTGCCAGCTCCCTTATACAGTTACCGAACACCGGGGAGCTGTTTTTT. This codes for CASSLIQLPNTGELFF.

Comment on this clone: Other DNA sequences in this sample translate to the same CDR3. The rearrangement uses TRBV27 and TRBJ2-2; TRBD2 is a possible D gene (5 bases). CDR3 length: 13 residues. Germline V gives CDR1 MNHEY, CDR2 SMNVEV (reference sequence). Trimming shortened V by 3 bases and J by 5 bases, and 7 bases separated the two germline ends. The DNA of the CDR3 is TGTGCCAGCAGTTTGGCGGGTACCGGGGAGCTGTTTTTT. This gives the protein CASSLAGTGELFF.

V gene TRBV5-1 combines with J gene TRBJ2-3; 8 bases are a match to TRBD1. This CDR3 spans 16 amino acids. The trim removed 0 bases at V and 0 bases at J, leaving 3 bases unmatched. Germline CDR1 and CDR2: SGHRS and YFSETQ. The CDR3 loop reads CASSLGQGTSTDTQYF. CDR3 in DNA: TGCGCCAGCAGCTTGGGACAGGGGACGAGCACAGATACGCAGTATTTT.